This passage covers 21 T cell receptor beta chains from one sample sequenced in a study of T cells in pancreatic ductal adenocarcinoma. No neoadjuvant therapy was given to the selected pancreatic ductal adenocarcinoma patients before their surgery. Libraries were prepared by immunoSEQ multiplex PCR; TCRdb keeps only in-frame clonotypes and omits some of them. The sample has over 90,000 clones; roughly 96% are singletons. The sequenced sample consisted of PBMCs. All receptors come from a human donor with pancreatic ductal adenocarcinoma.

This chain joins TRBV4-3 and TRBJ1-4; 8 bases line up with TRBD1. The V and J ends lost 4 bases and 7 bases, in that order; junction bases with no gene match: 5. Germline V gene lookup returns CDR1 LGHNA and CDR2 YSLEER. The CDR3 sequence is 14 residues long. The CDR3 bases are TGCGCCAGCAGCCTACAGGGGGAAGGTGAAAAACTGTTTTTT. Translation gives CASSLQGEGEKLFF.

The V gene is TRBV10-3, the J gene TRBJ2-7, with D perhaps matching TRBD2 (5 bases). V lost 1 base, J lost 0 bases, and 16 bases lay in between. CDR3 length: 17 residues. CDR1 ENHRY and CDR2 SYGVKD come from the germline V gene. The CDR3 reads CAISEFAGRRSSYEQYF. The CDR3 DNA reads TGTGCCATCAGTGAGTTCGCGGGCCGACGAAGCTCCTACGAGCAGTACTTC.

This chain uses TRBV2 with TRBJ2-3; possibly TRBD1 for D (6 bases). CDR1 SNHLY and CDR2 FYNNEI come from the germline V gene. The CDR3 sequence is 16 residues long. Trimming cost V 11 bases and J 9 bases, with 30 bases left between them. The CDR3 coding sequence is TGTGCCGGATGCCGTTCCCCCAGTAACCCACAGGGAACGCAGTATTTT. This sequence encodes CAGCRSPSNPQGTQYF.

The CDR3: CASSRSGGYTQYF. Written as DNA, the CDR3 is TGTGCCAGCAGCCGGTCGGGAGGATATACGCAGTATTTT. This sequence joins TRBV7-9 and TRBJ2-3, with TRBD2 identical over 7 bases. This CDR3 has 13 amino acids. J gave up 7 bases and V 5 bases, and 6 bases lay outside the gene matches. Germline values: CDR1 SEHNR, CDR2 FQNEAQ (reference sequence).

V gene TRBV7-2 combines with J gene TRBJ2-1; D is unresolved. The CDR3 is 11 amino acids. Per germline, CDR1 SGHTA and CDR2 FQGNSA. The ends were cut back, 2 bases at V and 8 bases at J, with 4 bases in the middle. The CDR3 spells CASSLLHEQFF. In nucleotides, the CDR3 is TGTGCCAGCAGCTTACTTCATGAGCAGTTCTTC. Full variable domain (rest looked up from reference TRBV7-2 and TRBJ2-1): GAGVSQSPSNKVTEKGKDVELRCDPISGHTALYWYRQSLGQGLEFLIYFQGNSAPDKSGLPSDRFSAERTGGSVSTLTIQRTQQEDSAVYLCASSLLHEQFFGPGTRLTVL.

This clone was counted a single time. The chain is built from TRBV2 and TRBJ2-4, with a weak D call TRBD1 (6 bases). Trimming removed 6 bases at V and 0 bases at J, with 15 bases between. The V gene's germline CDR1 is SNHLY and CDR2 FYNNEI. The CDR3 totals 16 residues. Here the CDR3 DNA reads TGTGCCAGCAGGCATCAGGGGTTTCTAGCCAAAAACATTCAGTACTTC. As protein: CASRHQGFLAKNIQYF.

CDR3 nucleotide sequence: TGTGCCAGCAGCTTTGGCGGGAGCTTGAACTATGAGCAGTTCTTC. Protein sequence: CASSFGGSLNYEQFF. This chain uses TRBV11-2 with TRBJ2-1; 7 bases match TRBD2. CDR1 and CDR2 (germline): SGHAT, FQNNGV. Germline trimming cut 3 bases from V and 8 bases from J; bases unmatched to any gene: 10. CDR3 length equals 15 residues.

This sequence joins TRBV9 and TRBJ2-1; TRBD1 is a possible D gene (6 bases). Germline V gene lookup returns CDR1 SGDLS and CDR2 YYNGEE. This CDR3 comprises 15 residues. V dropped 4 bases and J dropped 7 bases, with 18 bases sitting between them. The CDR3 here is CASSPPQGTANEQFF. The CDR3 coding sequence is TGTGCCAGCAGCCCGCCTCAGGGGACGGCGAATGAGCAGTTCTTC.

The gene calls are TRBV19 and TRBJ2-4; 8 bases agree with TRBD1. V lost 6 bases, J lost 1 base, and 20 bases stayed unmatched. The germline gives CDR1 LNHDA, CDR2 SQIVND (reference sequence). CDR3 size: 20 residues. The CDR3 DNA reads TGTGCCAGTAGCCAGGTTGGACAGGGTGGCGGGGAGACGGCCAAAAACATTCAGTACTTC. This codes for CASSQVGQGGGETAKNIQYF.

This chain joins TRBV18 and TRBJ2-7; D gene uncertain. Germline V gene sequence: CDR1 KGHSH, CDR2 LQKENI. V lost 4 bases, J lost 4 bases, and 8 bases lay in between. The CDR3 runs to 12 residues. CDR3 sequence (DNA): TGTGCCAGCTCACGCCAGGATTACGAGCAGTACTTC. This translates into CASSRQDYEQYF.

This chain's CDR3 is CAWSLTGEGNTEAFF. The CDR3 bases are TGTGCCTGGAGTTTGACTGGGGAGGGGAACACTGAAGCTTTCTTT. This sequence joins TRBV30 and TRBJ1-1; D is unresolved. Germline lookup yields CDR1 GTSNPN and CDR2 SVGIG (reference sequence). The CDR3 is made up of 15 amino acids. Trimming pared 2 bases from V and 1 base from J, leaving 14 bases between.

The V call is TRBV2, the J call TRBJ1-4; D is possibly TRBD1 (5 bases). Per the germline V gene, CDR1 is SNHLY and CDR2 is FYNNEI. The CDR3 consists of 14 residues. V was trimmed by 7 bases and J by 5 bases, leaving 14 bases between them. The CDR3 DNA sequence: TGTGCCAGCAACCTACAGGCGCTAAATGAAAAACTGTTTTTT. Translating gives CASNLQALNEKLFF. The full variable domain, in which reference TRBV2 and TRBJ1-4 provide the parts outside the CDR3, is EPEVTQTPSHQVTQMGQEVILRCVPISNHLYFYWYRQILGQKVEFLVSFYNNEISEKSEIFDDQFSVERPDGSNFTLKIRSTKLEDSAMYFCASNLQALNEKLFFGSGTQLSVL.

The chain carries TRBV28 and TRBJ1-1, with D possibly matching TRBD1 (6 bases). V shed 0 bases and J shed 2 bases, with 22 bases lying between them. In germline, CDR1 is MDHEN, CDR2 SYDVKM. There are 19 residues in the CDR3. The CDR3 protein is CASSLWVSGVPNGNTEAFF. Written as DNA, the CDR3 is TGTGCCAGCAGTTTATGGGTTTCAGGGGTTCCGAATGGTAACACTGAAGCTTTCTTT.

The chain is built from TRBV29-1 and TRBJ2-6; D may be TRBD1 (6 bases). Germline V gene sequence: CDR1 SQVTM, CDR2 ANQGSEA. The CDR3 consists of 13 residues. V was clipped by 7 bases and J by 4 bases, with 11 bases between them. The CDR3 DNA reads as TGCAGCGCAGGGGCGTCGGGGGCCAACGTCCTGACTTTC. The encoded protein is CSAGASGANVLTF. The full variable domain, in which reference TRBV29-1 and TRBJ2-6 provide the parts outside the CDR3, is SAVISQKPSRDICQRGTSLTIQCQVDSQVTMMFWYRQQPGQSLTLIATANQGSEATYESGFVIDKFPISRPNLTFSTLTVSNMSPEDSSIYLCSAGASGANVLTFGAGSRLTVL.

This rearrangement joins TRBV5-1 to TRBJ1-4; the D is unclear. Germline CDR1 is SGHRS and CDR2 is YFSETQ. The CDR3 extends over 16 amino acids. V shed 3 bases and J shed 7 bases, with 19 bases lying between them. The DNA for the CDR3 is TGCGCCAGCAGCTCCAAAACCCCGGTATCCGGTGAAAAACTGTTTTTT. Residues: CASSSKTPVSGEKLFF.

This clone was seen once. V usage is TRBV11-2 and J usage is TRBJ2-7, with 12 bases fitting TRBD2. Germline assignment: CDR1 SGHAT and CDR2 FQNNGV. This CDR3 has 14 amino acids. The junction had 3 bases not matched to a gene; V was cut back by 5 bases and J by 4 bases. The CDR3 DNA is TGTGCCAGCAGCACAGGACTAGCGGGGTACGAGCAGTACTTC. It yields the protein CASSTGLAGYEQYF.

The chain uses TRBV10-2 and TRBJ2-1; D not resolved. Germline-derived CDR1 and CDR2 are WSHSY and SAAADI. Trimming pared 4 bases from V and 7 bases from J, leaving 8 bases between. CDR3 length: 12 residues. The CDR3 bases are TGCGCCAGCAGTGCAACTACTAATGAGCAGTTCTTC. It translates to CASSATTNEQFF.

The gene calls are TRBV19 and TRBJ2-7; 12 bases map to TRBD2. With V trimmed by 3 bases and J by 3 bases, 6 bases remained unmatched. Germline CDR1 reads LNHDA; CDR2 reads SQIVND (reference sequence). The CDR3 sequence is 16 residues long. The CDR3 DNA reads as TGTGCCAGTAGTATGAGGTCGACTAGCGGGAGCTACGAGCAGTACTTC. Translating gives CASSMRSTSGSYEQYF.

This chain connects TRBV5-1 to TRBJ2-1; perhaps TRBD2 as D (7 bases). The CDR3 is 17 residues long. Germline CDR1 is SGHRS and CDR2 is YFSETQ. The ends were cut back, 4 bases at V and 1 base at J, with 18 bases in the middle. The CDR3 reads CASSVLGGEGSYNEQFF. The CDR3 DNA follows: TGCGCCAGCAGCGTCCTAGGGGGGGAGGGATCCTACAATGAGCAGTTCTTC.

Concerning this clone itself: One end of the junction varies from germline; a read error may be responsible. The chain carries TRBV6-1 and TRBJ2-1; D not certain. There are 15 residues in the CDR3. Germline V gives CDR1 MNHNS, CDR2 SASEGT. CDR3 loop: CASREAWSSYNEQFF. Written as DNA, the CDR3 is TGTGCCAGCAGGGAAGCCTGGAGCTCCTACAATGAGCAGTTCTTC.

This clone was seen a single time. The chain carries TRBV19 and TRBJ2-4, with 7 nucleotides matching TRBD2. There are 13 residues in the CDR3. With 6 bases clipped from V and 12 bases from J, the junction kept 11 bases outside the gene matches. Per germline, CDR1 LNHDA and CDR2 SQIVND (reference sequence). CDR3: CASRLLGTTDQYF. CDR3 nucleotide sequence: TGTGCCAGTAGGCTTCTCGGGACTACGGATCAGTACTTC.